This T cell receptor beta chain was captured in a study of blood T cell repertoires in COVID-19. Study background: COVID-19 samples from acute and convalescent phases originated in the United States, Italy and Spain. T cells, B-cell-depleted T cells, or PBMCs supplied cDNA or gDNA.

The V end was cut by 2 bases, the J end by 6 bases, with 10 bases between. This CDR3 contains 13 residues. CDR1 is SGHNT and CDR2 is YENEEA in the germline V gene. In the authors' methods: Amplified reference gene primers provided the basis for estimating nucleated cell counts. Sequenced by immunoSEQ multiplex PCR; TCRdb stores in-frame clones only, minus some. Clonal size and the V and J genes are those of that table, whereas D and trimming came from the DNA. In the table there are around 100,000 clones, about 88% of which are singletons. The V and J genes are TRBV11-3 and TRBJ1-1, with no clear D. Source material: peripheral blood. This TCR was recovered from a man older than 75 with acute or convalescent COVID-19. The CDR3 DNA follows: TGTGCCAGCAGCTTAAAGGGAGGCGCTGAAGCTTTCTTT. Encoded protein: CASSLKGGAEAFF.